The rows below give T cell receptor beta chains drawn from one sample of a study of blood T cell repertoires in COVID-19. Profiled with immunoSEQ multiplex PCR; TCRdb holds only in-frame clones, not every one. This sample has fewer than 300,000 clones, with approximately 85% found just once. The sequenced sample was PBMCs or T cells enriched from blood (not recorded which). The receptors were sampled from a woman aged 30 to 39 who had recovered from COVID-19. Both conserved end residues are part of each CDR3. A D gene is named only where the DNA matches it firmly. Only some rows state a clone size, as once, few, many or a class for expanded clones.

- - TRBJ2-2 TRBV29-1 TGCAGCGTTGACGTGATGGGGCAGGGCCGGGAGCTGTTTTTT CSVDVMGQGRELFF
- - TRBJ1-5 TRBV19 TGTGCCAGTGGCGGGGGTGTAAGAGATTGGTATAGCAATCAGCCCCAGCATTTT CASGGGVRDWYSNQPQHF
- - TRBJ2-3 TRBV7-6 TGTGCCAGCAGCTTAGTAGGGGTAGATACGCAGTATTTT CASSLVGVDTQYF
- TRBD1 TRBJ2-7 TRBV4-1 TGCGCCAGCAGCCGGGGCCTAGGACAGGGGGCGTACGAGCAGTACTTC CASSRGLGQGAYEQYF
- TRBD1 TRBJ1-2 TRBV10-2 TGCGCCAGCAGTGATAGAGACAGGGGGCCAGGCTACACCTTC CASSDRDRGPGYTF
- TRBD1 TRBJ1-6 TRBV4-1 TGCGCCAGCAGCCGTGTTCATACAGGGGACTATAATTCACCCCTCCACTTT CASSRVHTGDYNSPLHF
- - TRBJ1-4 TRBV9 TGTGCCAGCAGCGTCTCGGGTAGGGAAAAACTGTTTTTT CASSVSGREKLFF
- - TRBJ2-7 TRBV5-1 TGCGCCAGCAGCCTATCGCCAGCGACGTACGAGCAGTACTTC CASSLSPATYEQYF
- TRBD2 TRBJ2-1 TRBV14 TGTGCCAGCAGCCAACTAGCGGGCTCCTACAATGAGCAGTTCTTC CASSQLAGSYNEQFF
few - TRBJ1-5 TRBV19 TGTGCCAGTAGTATTACAGGGTGGCAGCCCCAGCATTTT CASSITGWQPQHF
- TRBD1 TRBJ1-2 TRBV19 TGTGCCATCCGACAGGGTCTACCTGACTATGGCTACACCTTC CAIRQGLPDYGYTF
- - TRBJ1-1 TRBV12-3/TRBV12-4 TGTGCCAGCACCTTCCCGGGCACTGAAGCTTTCTTT CASTFPGTEAFF
- TRBD2 TRBJ2-3 TRBV27 TGTGCCCGCCAACCAATAGCGGGGGAGTCAGATACGCAGTATTTT CARQPIAGESDTQYF
- TRBD1 TRBJ1-2 TRBV18 TGTGCCAGCTCACAAACAGGGGGCTATGGCTACACCTTC CASSQTGGYGYTF
- TRBD1 TRBJ2-3 TRBV5-4 TGTGCCAGCAGCCCGGGACAGCTCACAGATACGCAGTATTTT CASSPGQLTDTQYF
once - TRBJ2-1 TRBV29-1 TGCAGCGTTGAAGGGGGAGGCAATGAGCAGTTCTTC CSVEGGGNEQFF
- TRBD2 TRBJ2-1 TRBV7-3 TGTGCCAGCAGCCTCCAGACTAGCGGGAGGGTAGGGGATGAGCAGTTCTTC CASSLQTSGRVGDEQFF
- - TRBJ2-5 TRBV11-3 TGTGCCAGCAGCTTAGACAGGGTAGAGACCCAGTACTTC CASSLDRVETQYF
- - TRBJ1-1 TRBV27 TGTGCCAGCAGTTTATACCCCGCAGGGGCTTCCACTGAAGCTTTCTTT CASSLYPAGASTEAFF
- - TRBJ2-2 TRBV30 TGTGCCTGGAGGAGGGAAATCGGGGAGCTGTTTTTT CAWRREIGELFF
- - TRBJ1-4 TRBV5-6 TGTGCCAGCAGCTTGGGAACTCCGGGACTAAATGAAAAACTGTTTTTT CASSLGTPGLNEKLFF
- - TRBJ2-7 TRBV5-1 TGCGCCAGCAGGGACCTGACAGGATCCCTCTACGAGCAGTACTTC CASRDLTGSLYEQYF
- TRBD2 TRBJ2-7 TRBV6-5 TGTGCCAGCAGTTACTCCGGGACTAGCTTTACCTACGAGCAGTACTTC CASSYSGTSFTYEQYF
- TRBD1 TRBJ1-1 TRBV2 TGTGCCAGCAGTGATCTTACAGGGGGATCGAACACTGAAGCTTTCTTT CASSDLTGGSNTEAFF
- TRBD1 TRBJ1-4 TRBV5-4 TGTGCCAGCAGCCAGTCGACAGGGCCTAATGAAAAACTGTTTTTT CASSQSTGPNEKLFF
few - TRBJ1-4 TRBV28 TGTGCCAGCAGTCTTGGGGAGGATGGGACCGAGGAACTGTTTTTT CASSLGEDGTEELFF
- TRBD1 TRBJ2-5 TRBV24-1 TGTGCCACCAGTGACAACAGGGGTAGTTGGGAGACCCAGTACTTC CATSDNRGSWETQYF
- - TRBJ1-3 TRBV7-2 TGTGCCAGCAGCCGGACGGGGGGCTCTGGAAACACCATATATTTT CASSRTGGSGNTIYF
- - TRBJ2-2 TRBV28 TGTGCCTCGCGGGGGCCAACCGACACCGGGGAGCTGTTTTTT CASRGPTDTGELFF
- TRBD1 TRBJ1-6 TRBV4-2 TGTGCCAGCAGCCCACAAACGACCGGGACAGGGAATTCACCCCTCCACTTT CASSPQTTGTGNSPLHF
- - TRBJ1-2 TRBV30 TGTGCCTGGAAGGTCCATGGGGCTTATGGCTACACCTTC CAWKVHGAYGYTF
once - TRBJ1-2 TRBV6-1 TGTGCCAGCAGTGAATACCGAACAGGGACGAGCGGCTACACCTTC CASSEYRTGTSGYTF
- - TRBJ1-1 TRBV7-2 TGTGCCAGCAGCTTTTCGAGGACAGTGAACACTGAAGCTTTCTTT CASSFSRTVNTEAFF
few - TRBJ1-4 TRBV5-1 TGCGCCAGCAGCTTGGCTAGAACTAATGAAAAACTGTTTTTT CASSLARTNEKLFF
- - TRBJ1-1 TRBV15 TGTGCCACCAGCAGCCCTGGCAGGGCGAACACTGAAGCTTTCTTT CATSSPGRANTEAFF
- - TRBJ2-7 TRBV11-2 TGTGCCAGCAGGTTTATCCAGGATAACTCCTACGAGCAGTACTTC CASRFIQDNSYEQYF
few TRBD1 TRBJ1-4 TRBV4-1 TGCGCCAGCAGCCGATACCCAGGGGGTTTTAATGAAAAACTGTTTTTT CASSRYPGGFNEKLFF
- - TRBJ1-1 TRBV14 TGTGCCAGCAGCCCGCTTAGAGGTCTCGGCACTGAAGCTTTCTTT CASSPLRGLGTEAFF
- - TRBJ1-6 TRBV27 TGTGCCAGCATGGGTAGAGAGGGCACCCAGAGCTCCTATAATTCACCCCTCCACTTT CASMGREGTQSSYNSPLHF
- TRBD2 TRBJ2-5 TRBV7-9 TGTGCCAGCAGGACGCTAATAGGGACTAGCGGGGAGACCCAGTACTTC CASRTLIGTSGETQYF
- TRBD1 TRBJ2-7 TRBV4-2 TGTGCCAGCAGCCTATCCGGGACAGGAACCTACGAGCAGTACTTC CASSLSGTGTYEQYF
- TRBD2 TRBJ2-1 TRBV9 TGTGCCAGCAGCCATGGACTAGCGGACAATGAGCAGTTCTTC CASSHGLADNEQFF
- - TRBJ1-5 TRBV6-5 TGTGCCAGCAGTTACCGGGGTGGTGCGCAGCCCCAGCATTTT CASSYRGGAQPQHF
- TRBD2 TRBJ2-1 TRBV19 TGTGCCAGTAGCCCTATAGCGGGTGCCAGTGAGCAGTTCTTC CASSPIAGASEQFF
few - TRBJ2-5 TRBV11-2 TGTGCCAGCAGCCCAGACAGGCGCGGTGAGACCCAGTACTTC CASSPDRRGETQYF
- TRBD1 TRBJ2-6 TRBV18 TGTGCCAGCTCACTAAACAGGGGAGCCAACGTCCTGACTTTC CASSLNRGANVLTF
- TRBD2 TRBJ2-7 TRBV19 TGTGCCAGTAGTCCACACCCCGGGACTAGCGCCTACGAGCAGTACTTC CASSPHPGTSAYEQYF
- TRBD1 TRBJ2-7 TRBV6-4 TGTGCCAGCAGTGACCGGGACAGGGGGCCCCCGAGCTCCTACGAGCAGTACTTC CASSDRDRGPPSSYEQYF
- TRBD2 TRBJ2-5 TRBV24-1 TGTGCCACCAGTGACGGGACTAGCAGCCAAGAGACCCAGTACTTC CATSDGTSSQETQYF
- TRBD2 TRBJ2-3 TRBV7-9 TGTGCCAGCAGCGTGATAGCGGGAGGGCCCCCAGATACGCAGTATTTT CASSVIAGGPPDTQYF
- TRBD2 TRBJ2-5 TRBV4-1 TGCGCCAGCAGCAACTATATAGCGGGGGCGCAAGAGACCCAGTACTTC CASSNYIAGAQETQYF
- - TRBJ1-6 TRBV14 TGTGCCCGCCGGGGAAGGGATAATTCACCCCTCCACTTT CARRGRDNSPLHF
few - TRBJ2-5 TRBV11-2 TGTGCCAGCAGCACACTAGCAGAAGAGACCCAGTACTTC CASSTLAEETQYF
- - TRBJ2-7 TRBV15 TGTGCCACCAGCAGACCACAGGGTAAGCGGTACGAGCAGTACTTC CATSRPQGKRYEQYF
- TRBD2 TRBJ2-3 TRBV29-1 TGCAGCGGGGGGCGGGGAGCGGGAGGCCCAGATACGCAGTATTTT CSGGRGAGGPDTQYF
- TRBD2 TRBJ2-5 TRBV2 TGTGCCAGCGCGGGTCTAAGCGGGAGACGAGAGACCCAGTACTTC CASAGLSGRRETQYF
- - TRBJ1-5 TRBV6-1 TGTGCCAGCAGTGACAGGGCTGGTCAGCCCCAGCATTTT CASSDRAGQPQHF